Following are 7 T cell receptor beta chains from one sample sequenced in a study of blood T cells in healthy people across ages. Primed by a sample-barcoded 5' primer and a J-beta primer mix, a second PCR proceeded for about 6 to 11 cycles. TCRdb reprocessed the 5' RACE reads via MiXCR and lists one record per CDR3 protein. The sample carries about 1.5 million distinct CDR3 sequences, less than 45% recorded once. The sequencing sample was made of blood. These receptors came from a woman between 18 and 30 years old in good health.

The CDR3 sequence: CASSLLGVNYGYTF. The DNA for the CDR3 is TGTGCCAGCAGTTTACTGGGAGTGAACTATGGCTACACCTTC. This chain uses TRBV12-3 or TRBV12-4 with TRBJ1-2, with no clear D. The CDR3 is 14 amino acids. The ends were cut back, 2 bases at V and 2 bases at J, with 9 bases in the middle.

The chain recombines TRBV12-3 or TRBV12-4 with TRBJ1-3, with a possible D match to TRBD1 (5 bases). V dropped 7 bases and J dropped 3 bases, with 19 bases sitting between them. The CDR3 has 16 amino acids. The chain's CDR3 is CASTLPRQLLGNTIYF. The CDR3 DNA is TGTGCCAGCACCCTACCTCGACAGCTTCTTGGAAACACCATATATTTT.

The V and J genes are TRBV7-2 and TRBJ2-7; 9 positions match TRBD2. Germline values: CDR1 SGHTA, CDR2 FQGNSA. The V gene end was trimmed by 8 bases and the J gene end by 0 bases; junction bases not matched to a gene: 5. The CDR3 totals 14 residues. Here the CDR3 reads CASLSGGLSYEQYF. In DNA, the CDR3 is TGTGCCAGCCTTAGCGGGGGCCTCTCCTACGAGCAGTACTTC. The variable domain in full, with the rest retrieved from reference TRBV7-2 and TRBJ2-7, is GAGVSQSPSNKVTEKGKDVELRCDPISGHTALYWYRQSLGQGLEFLIYFQGNSAPDKSGLPSDRFSAERTGGSVSTLTIQRTQQEDSAVYLCASLSGGLSYEQYFGPGTRLTVT.

This clonotype was detected a few times. V is TRBV3-1 and J is TRBJ2-5; the D is unclear. The CDR3 runs to 11 residues. Germline CDR1 LGHDT, CDR2 YNNKEL (reference sequence). V lost 5 bases to trimming and J lost 7 bases, with 8 bases between them. CDR3: CASSTSVTQYF. The CDR3 coding sequence is TGTGCCAGCAGCACCTCCGTGACCCAGTACTTC.

This clonotype was counted a few times. The chain employs TRBV25-1 and TRBJ2-7, with 13 bases aligning to TRBD2. From germline, CDR1 is MGHDK and CDR2 SYGVNS. The CDR3 has 16 amino acids. Germline trimming cut 3 bases from V and 1 base from J; bases unmatched to any gene: 3. CDR3 DNA sequence: TGTGCCAGCAGTGATTGGGGACTAGCGGGGTCCTACGAGCAGTACTTC. It codes for CASSDWGLAGSYEQYF.

The chain couples TRBV25-1 to TRBJ2-6, with D perhaps TRBD1 or TRBD2 (5 bases each). The CDR3 covers 14 residues. Germline lookup yields CDR1 MGHDK and CDR2 SYGVNS. Trimming took off 4 bases at V and 11 bases at J, with 15 bases between the two ends. The CDR3 DNA sequence: TGTGCCAGCAGTGTATCCCGGGGACCTCACGTCCTGACTTTC. It translates to CASSVSRGPHVLTF. The full variable domain, with the rest looked up from reference TRBV25-1 and TRBJ2-6, is EADIYQTPRYLVIGTGKKITLECSQTMGHDKMYWYQQDPGMELHLIHYSYGVNSTEKGDLSSESTVSRIRTEHFPLTLESARPSHTSQYLCASSVSRGPHVLTFGAGSRLTVL.

This chain joins TRBV29-1 and TRBJ2-2; 8 bases agree with TRBD1. CDR1 SQVTM and CDR2 ANQGSEA come from the germline V gene. V lost 7 bases to trimming and J lost 3 bases; unmatched junction nucleotides: 7. CDR3 length: 14 residues. The CDR3 nucleotides read TGCAGCGCTGACAGGGGATTGGACACCGGGGAGCTGTTTTTT. It yields the protein CSADRGLDTGELFF.